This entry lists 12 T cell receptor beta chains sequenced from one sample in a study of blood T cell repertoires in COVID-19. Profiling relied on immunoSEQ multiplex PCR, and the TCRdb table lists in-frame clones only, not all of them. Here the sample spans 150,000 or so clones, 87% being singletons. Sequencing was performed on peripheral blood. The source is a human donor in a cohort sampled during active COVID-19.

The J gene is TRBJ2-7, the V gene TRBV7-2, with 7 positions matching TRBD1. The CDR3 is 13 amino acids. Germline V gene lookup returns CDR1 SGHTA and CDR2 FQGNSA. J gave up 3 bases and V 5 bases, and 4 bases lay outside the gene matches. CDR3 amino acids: CASSPGTVYEQYF. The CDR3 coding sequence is TGTGCCAGCAGCCCCGGGACAGTCTACGAGCAGTACTTC.

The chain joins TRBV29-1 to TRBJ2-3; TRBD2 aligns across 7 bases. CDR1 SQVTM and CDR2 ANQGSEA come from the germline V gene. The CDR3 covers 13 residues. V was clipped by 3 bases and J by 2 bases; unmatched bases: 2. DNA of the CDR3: TGCAGCGTTGAGAGCGGGACCACAGATACGCAGTATTTT. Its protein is CSVESGTTDTQYF.

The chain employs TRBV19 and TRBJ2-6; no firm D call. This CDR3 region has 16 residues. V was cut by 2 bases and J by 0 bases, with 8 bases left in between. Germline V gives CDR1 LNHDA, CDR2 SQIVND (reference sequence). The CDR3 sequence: CASSILRSSGANVLTF. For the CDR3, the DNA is TGTGCCAGTAGTATACTCCGGAGCTCTGGGGCCAACGTCCTGACTTTC.

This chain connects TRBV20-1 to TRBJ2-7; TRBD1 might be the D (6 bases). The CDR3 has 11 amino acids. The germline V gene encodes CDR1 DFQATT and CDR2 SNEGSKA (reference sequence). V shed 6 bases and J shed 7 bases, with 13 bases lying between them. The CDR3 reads CSARGPGEQYF. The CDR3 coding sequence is TGCAGTGCCAGGGGACCAGGAGAGCAGTACTTC.

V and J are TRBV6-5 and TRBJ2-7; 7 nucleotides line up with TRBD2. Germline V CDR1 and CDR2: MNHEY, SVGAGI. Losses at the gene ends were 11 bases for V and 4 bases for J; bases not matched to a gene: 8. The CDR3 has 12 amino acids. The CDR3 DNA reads TGTGCCGGAAGGACTAGTTTTTACGAGCAGTACTTC. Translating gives CAGRTSFYEQYF.

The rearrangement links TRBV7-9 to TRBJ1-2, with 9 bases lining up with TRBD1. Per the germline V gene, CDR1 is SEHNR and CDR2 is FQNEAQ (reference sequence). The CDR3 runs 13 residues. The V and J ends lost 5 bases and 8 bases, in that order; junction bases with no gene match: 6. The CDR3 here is CASSQQGAQGYTF. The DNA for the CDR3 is TGTGCCAGCAGCCAACAGGGGGCGCAAGGCTACACCTTC.

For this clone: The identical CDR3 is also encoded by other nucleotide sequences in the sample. The CDR3 region has the DNA TGTGCCAGCAGTGAAGTAACGGGGAGCACTGAAGCTTTCTTT. Amino acid sequence: CASSEVTGSTEAFF. V usage is TRBV6-1 and J usage is TRBJ1-1; D not resolved. V lost 1 base and J 4 bases, leaving 10 bases between the germline ends. Germline lookup yields CDR1 MNHNS and CDR2 SASEGT. This CDR3 has 14 residues.

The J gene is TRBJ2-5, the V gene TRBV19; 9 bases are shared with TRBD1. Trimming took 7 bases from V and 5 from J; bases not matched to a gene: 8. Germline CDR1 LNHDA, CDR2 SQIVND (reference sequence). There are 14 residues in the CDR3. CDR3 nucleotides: TGTGCCAGTACTCCCGGGACAGGGACGGAGACCCAGTACTTC. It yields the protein CASTPGTGTETQYF.

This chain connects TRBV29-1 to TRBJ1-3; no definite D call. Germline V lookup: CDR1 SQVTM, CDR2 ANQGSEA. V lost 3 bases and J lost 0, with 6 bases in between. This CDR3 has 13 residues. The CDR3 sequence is CSVEEVSGNTIYF. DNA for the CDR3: TGCAGCGTTGAGGAGGTCTCTGGAAACACCATATATTTT.

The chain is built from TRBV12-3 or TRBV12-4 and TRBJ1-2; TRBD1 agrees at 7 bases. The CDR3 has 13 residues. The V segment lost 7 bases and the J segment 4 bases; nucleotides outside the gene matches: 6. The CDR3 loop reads CASTGQAPYGYTF. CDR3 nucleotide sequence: TGTGCCAGCACCGGACAGGCGCCCTATGGCTACACCTTC.

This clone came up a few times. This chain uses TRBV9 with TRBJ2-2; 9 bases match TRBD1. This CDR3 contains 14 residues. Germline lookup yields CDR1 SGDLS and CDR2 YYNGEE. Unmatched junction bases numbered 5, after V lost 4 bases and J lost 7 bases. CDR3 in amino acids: CASSPRQGGGELFF. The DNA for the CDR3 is TGTGCCAGCAGCCCCCGACAGGGGGGCGGGGAGCTGTTTTTT.

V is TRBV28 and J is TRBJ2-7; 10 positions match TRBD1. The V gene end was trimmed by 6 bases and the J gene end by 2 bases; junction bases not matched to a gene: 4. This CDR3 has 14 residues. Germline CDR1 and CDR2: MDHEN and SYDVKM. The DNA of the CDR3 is TGTGCCAGCAGCCGCGGGACAGGGGCCTACGAGCAGTACTTC. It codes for CASSRGTGAYEQYF. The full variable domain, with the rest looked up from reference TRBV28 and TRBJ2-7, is DVKVTQSSRYLVKRTGEKVFLECVQDMDHENMFWYRQDPGLGLRLIYFSYDVKMKEKGDIPEGYSVSREKKERFSLILESASTNQTSMYLCASSRGTGAYEQYFGPGTRLTVT.